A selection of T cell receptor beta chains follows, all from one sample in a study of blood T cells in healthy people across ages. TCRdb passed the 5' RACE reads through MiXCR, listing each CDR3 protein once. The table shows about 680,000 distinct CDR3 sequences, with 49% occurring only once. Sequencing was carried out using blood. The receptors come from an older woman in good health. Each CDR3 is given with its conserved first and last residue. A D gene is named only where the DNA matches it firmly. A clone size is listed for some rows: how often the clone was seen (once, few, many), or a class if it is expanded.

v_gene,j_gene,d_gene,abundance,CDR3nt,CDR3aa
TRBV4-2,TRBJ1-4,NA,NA,TGTGCCAGCAGCCATCCGACGACACAGGATGAAAAACTGTTTTTT,CASSHPTTQDEKLFF
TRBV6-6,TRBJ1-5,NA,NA,TGTGCCAGCAGGACAGATAGCAATCAGCCCCAGCATTTT,CASRTDSNQPQHF
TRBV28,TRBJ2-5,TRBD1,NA,TGTGCCAGCAGTCCCCGACAGGGTTTAGGTCAAGGGACCCAGTACTTC,CASSPRQGLGQGTQYF
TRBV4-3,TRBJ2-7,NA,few,TGCGCCAGCAGCCAATGGATCAACTACGAGCAGTACTTC,CASSQWINYEQYF
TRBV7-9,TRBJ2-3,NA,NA,TGTGCCAGCAGCCCCCGAGGGGTAGCGGAGACAGGTACGCAGTATTTT,CASSPRGVAETGTQYF
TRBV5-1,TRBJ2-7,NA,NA,TGCGCCAGCAGCTTGGGGGGGCACCCCTACGAGCAGTACTTC,CASSLGGHPYEQYF
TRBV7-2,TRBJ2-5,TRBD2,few,TGTGCCAGCAGCTTAGTAGGCACTAGCGGACAAGAGACCCAGTACTTC,CASSLVGTSGQETQYF
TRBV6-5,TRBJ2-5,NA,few,TGTGCCAGCAGAGATGACAGCGGAGTTGAGACCCAGTACTTC,CASRDDSGVETQYF
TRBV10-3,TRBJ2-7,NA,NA,TGTGCCATCAGTGAACCGGGCCAAAAAGGGTACGAGCAGTACTTC,CAISEPGQKGYEQYF
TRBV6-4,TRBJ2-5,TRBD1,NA,TGTGCCAGCAGCGGGACAGGGTCAGAGCAGTACTTC,CASSGTGSEQYF
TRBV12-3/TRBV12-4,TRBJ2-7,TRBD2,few,TGTGCCAGCAGTCTCTCGGGACTAGGGCCCTACGAGCAGTACTTC,CASSLSGLGPYEQYF
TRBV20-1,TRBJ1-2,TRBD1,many,TGCAGTGCTAGGACAGGGGATAACTATGGCTACACCTTC,CSARTGDNYGYTF
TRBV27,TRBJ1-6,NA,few,TGTGCCAGCAGTTTTCGGTCGGGACAATTTTCACCCCTCCACTTT,CASSFRSGQFSPLHF
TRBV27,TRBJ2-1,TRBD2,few,TGTGCCAGCAGTTTATCGAAGGCTAGCGGGACGGTCTGGCAGTTCTTC,CASSLSKASGTVWQFF
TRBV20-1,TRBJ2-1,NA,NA,TGCAGTACACTAGCAAGGGTCAATGAGCAGTTCTTC,CSTLARVNEQFF
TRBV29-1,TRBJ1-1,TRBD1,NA,TGCAGCGTCAGACAGGGGCCGAGCACTGAAGCTTTCTTT,CSVRQGPSTEAFF
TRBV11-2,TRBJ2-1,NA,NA,TGTGCCAGCAGCTTAGGACCGTGGACAGACTACTTGGGCGAGCAGTTCTTC,CASSLGPWTDYLGEQFF
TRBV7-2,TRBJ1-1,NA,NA,TGTGCCAGCAGCCGCGATCCGCCGGGACTGAACACTGAAGCTTTCTTT,CASSRDPPGLNTEAFF
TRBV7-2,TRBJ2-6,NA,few,TGTGCCAGCAGCCCGCAAACGACGGTGGCCAACGTCCTGACTTTC,CASSPQTTVANVLTF
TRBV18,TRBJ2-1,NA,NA,TGTGCCAGCTCCCAAAGCGTTGGGTCATGGGGTGAGCAGTTCTTC,CASSQSVGSWGEQFF
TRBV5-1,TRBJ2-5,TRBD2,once,TGCGTCAGCAGCGCTCCTAGCGGGGGACAAGAGACCCAGTACTTC,CVSSAPSGGQETQYF
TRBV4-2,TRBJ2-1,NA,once,TGTGCCAGCAGCCAAGACCGGGAGATTTACAATGAGCAGTTCTTC,CASSQDREIYNEQFF
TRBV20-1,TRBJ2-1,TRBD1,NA,TGCAGTGCTGACACGGACAGGGGGTGGTATGAGCAGTTCTTC,CSADTDRGWYEQFF
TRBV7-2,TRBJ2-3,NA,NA,TGTGCCAGCAGCTTAGAGACAGGCGGCGGAGGCACAGATACGCAGTATTTT,CASSLETGGGGTDTQYF
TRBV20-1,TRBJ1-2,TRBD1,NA,TGCAGTGCTGAATCCGGGACAGCTATTAACTATGGCTACACCTTC,CSAESGTAINYGYTF
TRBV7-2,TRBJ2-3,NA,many,TGTGCCAGCAGCTTAATCCCGGACACAGATACGCAGTATTTT,CASSLIPDTDTQYF
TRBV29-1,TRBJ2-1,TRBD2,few,TGCAGCGTTAAATCGACTAGCGGGCGAGGGGAATACAATGAGCAGTTCTTC,CSVKSTSGRGEYNEQFF
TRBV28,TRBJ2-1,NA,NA,TGTGCCAGCAGTGTGGAAGGCTTCCCCAATGAGCAGTTCTTC,CASSVEGFPNEQFF
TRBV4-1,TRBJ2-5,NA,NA,TGCGCCAGCAGCCAAGATCTAGGGGGGGGAGTGGGGGAGACCCAGTACTTC,CASSQDLGGGVGETQYF
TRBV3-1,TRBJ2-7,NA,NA,TGTGCCAGCAGCCAAGGGGTCCACGAGCAGTACTTC,CASSQGVHEQYF
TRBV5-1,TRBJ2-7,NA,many,TGTGCCAGCAGCCGGGACGGTTCCTACGAGCAGTACTTC,CASSRDGSYEQYF
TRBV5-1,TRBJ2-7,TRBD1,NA,TGCGCCACCAGAAGACAGGGGCGTCACGAGCAGTACTTC,CATRRQGRHEQYF
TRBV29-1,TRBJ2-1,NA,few,TGCAGCACTAGACAGACCAATGAGCAGTTCTTC,CSTRQTNEQFF
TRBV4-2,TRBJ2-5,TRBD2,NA,TGTGCCAGCAGCCCAGAACCTGCTAGCGGGAGGGGGAATGAGCAGTACTTC,CASSPEPASGRGNEQYF
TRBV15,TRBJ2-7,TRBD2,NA,TGTGCCACCAGCAAGCGGCTAGCGGGAGTATCCCACGAGCAGTACTTC,CATSKRLAGVSHEQYF
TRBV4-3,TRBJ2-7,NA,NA,TGCGCCAGCAGCCCCTACCACAATGAGCAGTACTTC,CASSPYHNEQYF
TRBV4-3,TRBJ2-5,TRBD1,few,TGCGCCAGCAGCCAAGATAACCCAGGGGGCATTGAAGAGACCCAGTACTTC,CASSQDNPGGIEETQYF
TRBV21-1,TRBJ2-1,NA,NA,TGTGCCAGCCCACTAGCGGGCCCTTACAATGAGCAGTTCTTC,CASPLAGPYNEQFF
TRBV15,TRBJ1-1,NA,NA,TGTGCCACCAGCAGAGGTAGGAACACTGAAGCTTTCTTT,CATSRGRNTEAFF
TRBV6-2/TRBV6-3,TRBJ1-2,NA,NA,TGTGCCAGCAGTTACACTGACAGGCCCTATGGCTACACCTTC,CASSYTDRPYGYTF
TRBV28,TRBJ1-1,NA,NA,TGTGCCAGTGGCGGTTCCCTCTCATCTGAAGCTTTCTTT,CASGGSLSSEAFF
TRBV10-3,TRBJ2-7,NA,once,TGTGCCATCAGTTCTAGCGAGACATACGAGCAGTACTTC,CAISSSETYEQYF